The 3 T cell receptor beta chains below come from one sample, sequenced in a study of T cells after yellow fever vaccination. MiXCR was run by TCRdb on the 5' RACE reads, yielding one entry per CDR3 protein. The table lists around 350,000 distinct CDR3 sequences, 11% of them singletons. This sample comprised PBMCs, obtained on the day of the first yellow fever vaccination. These receptors originate from a man younger than 35 who received the YFV17D yellow fever vaccine.

This clonotype was recorded a few times. The J gene is TRBJ2-5, the V gene TRBV24-1; D ambiguous. Deletions cut 2 bases from V and 1 base from J, with 13 bases between. Germline-derived CDR1 and CDR2 are KGHDR and SFDVKD. The CDR3 loop spans 16 amino acids. CDR3 nucleotides: TGTGCCACCAGTGATTCGGCAGGCAGTTCCCAAGAGACCCAGTACTTC. Translation gives CATSDSAGSSQETQYF.

V and J are TRBV7-8 and TRBJ2-3; D unclear. Germline V gene sequence: CDR1 SGHVS, CDR2 FQNEAQ. This CDR3 region has 13 residues. With 5 bases removed from V and 4 bases from J, the gap between germline ends came to 10 bases. This CDR3 reads CASSPRLADTQYF. CDR3 in DNA: TGTGCCAGCAGCCCCCGGTTGGCAGATACGCAGTATTTT.

This CDR3 reads CASSLAGRDTGELFF. The CDR3 DNA reads TGTGCCAGCAGCTTAGCAGGGAGGGATACCGGGGAGCTGTTTTTT. The chain combines TRBV7-6 with TRBJ2-2, with 7 bases aligning to TRBD2. Germline V gene data show CDR1 as SGHVS and CDR2 as FNYEAQ. This CDR3 contains 15 residues. V gave up 0 bases and J gave up 5 bases; unmatched junction bases: 3.